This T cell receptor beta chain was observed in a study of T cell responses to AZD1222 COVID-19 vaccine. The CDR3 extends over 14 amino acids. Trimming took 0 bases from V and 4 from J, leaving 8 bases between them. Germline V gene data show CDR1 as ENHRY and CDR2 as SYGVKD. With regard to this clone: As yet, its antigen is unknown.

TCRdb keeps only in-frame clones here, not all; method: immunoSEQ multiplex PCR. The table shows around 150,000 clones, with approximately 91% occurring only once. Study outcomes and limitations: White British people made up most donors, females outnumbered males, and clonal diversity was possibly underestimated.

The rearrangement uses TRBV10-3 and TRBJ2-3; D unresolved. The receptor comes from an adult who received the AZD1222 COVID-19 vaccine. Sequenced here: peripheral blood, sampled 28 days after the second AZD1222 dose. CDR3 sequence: CAISESGKADTQYF. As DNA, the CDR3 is TGTGCCATCAGTGAGTCAGGCAAGGCAGATACGCAGTATTTT.